This TCR beta chain was captured in a study of blood T cell repertoires in COVID-19. Study context: From the United States, Italy and Spain came samples of acute and convalescent COVID-19.

Sequencing used immunoSEQ multiplex PCR; TCRdb keeps in-frame clones, though not all of them. Here the sample spans about 250,000 clones, roughly 91% being singletons. Deletions cut 5 bases from V and 11 bases from J, with 12 bases between. Germline lookup yields CDR1 SNHLY and CDR2 FYNNEI. The CDR3 spans 11 residues. This clone has a single count. The TCR comes from a young man with acute or convalescent COVID-19. Source material: peripheral blood. The chain employs TRBV2 and TRBJ1-1; D is possibly TRBD1 (5 bases). CDR3 bases: TGTGCCAGCAGTAGGACACTGGGCGCTTTCTTT. Encoded protein: CASSRTLGAFF.